These 8 T cell receptor beta chains came from one sample sequenced in a study of T cells expressing NK-cell markers. TCRdb reprocessed the 5' RACE reads and stores each CDR3 protein as one record, lacking DNA. The table lists roughly 160,000 distinct CDR3 sequences. Sequenced: blood T cells: a sorted CD56 or NKG2C T cell subset, CD4+ or CD8+ T cells, or bulk PBMC T cells (not recorded which). These receptor sequences come from a woman between 18 and 69 years old in good health.

This chain links TRBV7-2 with TRBJ2-1; the TRBD2 assignment by TCRdb is unverifiable without DNA. Germline V gene sequence: CDR1 SGHTA, CDR2 FQGNSA. The CDR3 contains 13 residues. CDR3 residues: CASRLSLYNEQFF.

The chain employs TRBV6-1 and TRBJ1-5. From germline, CDR1 is MNHNS and CDR2 SASEGT. The CDR3 consists of 14 residues. The CDR3 region is CASRGRRGNQPQHF.

This sequence joins TRBV20-1 and TRBJ1-6. The CDR3 has 12 residues. Germline CDR1 and CDR2: DFQATT and SNEGSKA (reference sequence). CDR3: CSAISANSPLHF.

The CDR3 sequence: CASSAPGVKENTQYF. The chain has TRBV7-2 and TRBJ2-3; the TRBD1 assignment by TCRdb is unverifiable without DNA. This CDR3 has 15 amino acids. CDR1 is SGHTA and CDR2 is FQGNSA in the germline V gene. Variable domain in full (rest from reference TRBV7-2 and TRBJ2-3): GAGVSQSPSNKVTEKGKDVELRCDPISGHTALYWYRQSLGQGLEFLIYFQGNSAPDKSGLPSDRFSAERTGGSVSTLTIQRTQQEDSAVYLCASSAPGVKENTQYFGPGTRLTVL.

V usage is TRBV7-9 and J usage is TRBJ1-5; absent DNA, TCRdb's TRBD1 call cannot be checked. The CDR3 runs 16 residues. Germline V gene data show CDR1 as SEHNR and CDR2 as FQNEAQ (reference sequence). CDR3: CASSLVVGASNQPQHF.

CDR3 residues: CSARPIGTIRGNTIYF. V usage is TRBV20-1 and J usage is TRBJ1-3; TCRdb gives TRBD1 as the D gene, but with no DNA this cannot be confirmed. From germline, CDR1 is DFQATT and CDR2 SNEGSKA (reference sequence). The CDR3 is made up of 16 amino acids.

This sequence joins TRBV29-1 and TRBJ1-1; the D gene TCRdb calls, TRBD1, cannot be checked with no DNA. Germline loops: CDR1 SQVTM, CDR2 ANQGSEA. The CDR3 runs to 15 residues. CDR3 amino acids: CSVGQGIFLNTEAFF.

The chain recombines TRBV4-1 with TRBJ2-1; the D call from TCRdb, TRBD1, cannot be confirmed without DNA. The CDR3 totals 16 residues. CDR1 MGHRA and CDR2 YSYEKL come from the germline V gene. The CDR3 region is CASSQVGQATYNEQFF.